The 30 T cell receptor beta chains below all came from one sample that was sequenced in a study of blood T cell repertoires in COVID-19. Repertoires were generated with immunoSEQ multiplex PCR, while TCRdb's copy carries only in-frame clones and drops some. The sample consists of some 240,000 clones, 85% to 90% of them appearing once. The sample comprised peripheral blood. These receptors were collected from a woman aged 55-70 years with COVID-19, enrolled during active disease.

The rearrangement links TRBV27 to TRBJ2-5; tentatively, D is TRBD2 (6 bases). Trimming took 8 bases from V and 5 from J, leaving 15 bases between them. This CDR3 has 13 residues. Germline values: CDR1 MNHEY, CDR2 SMNVEV (reference sequence). CDR3 loop: CASGAGPWETQYF. CDR3 bases: TGTGCCAGCGGGGCGGGGCCTTGGGAGACCCAGTACTTC.

V gene TRBV6-5 combines with J gene TRBJ1-3; tentative D call: TRBD1 (6 bases). This CDR3 has 13 amino acids. The germline V gene encodes CDR1 MNHEY and CDR2 SVGAGI. Trimming removed 8 bases from V and 6 bases from J, with 14 bases in between. The CDR3 DNA is TGTGCCAGCCTTTACAGGGCTACAAACACCATATATTTT. Encoded protein: CASLYRATNTIYF.

The gene calls are TRBV5-1 and TRBJ2-7, with D possibly being TRBD1 (5 bases). The germline CDR1 and CDR2 sequences are SGHRS and YFSETQ. This CDR3 is 14 amino acids long. V was clipped by 0 bases and J by 2 bases, with 9 bases between them. The CDR3 reads CASSLGSGTYEQYF. Here the CDR3 DNA reads TGCGCCAGCAGCTTGGGGTCAGGGACCTACGAGCAGTACTTC.

This clone was seen only once. The chain links TRBV9 to TRBJ2-1, with 7 nucleotides matching TRBD2. With V trimmed by 3 bases and J by 1 base, 7 bases remained unmatched. The germline V gene encodes CDR1 SGDLS and CDR2 YYNGEE. This CDR3 comprises 16 residues. CDR3 DNA: TGTGCCAGCAGCGGGGGGGGAACCCAATCCTACAATGAGCAGTTCTTC. Translated, it gives CASSGGGTQSYNEQFF.

This rearrangement joins TRBV6-2 or TRBV6-3 to TRBJ1-5; D is ambiguous. CDR1 is MNHEY, CDR2 SVGEGT, per germline. This CDR3 is 16 amino acids long. V was cut by 6 bases and J by 0 bases, with 15 bases left in between. CDR3 nucleotide sequence: TGTGCCAGCAGCTCCCGTGTGGTCTATAGCAATCAGCCCCAGCATTTT. The encoded protein is CASSSRVVYSNQPQHF.

The gene calls are TRBV7-9 and TRBJ2-1; D perhaps matches TRBD1 (6 bases). The germline gives CDR1 SEHNR, CDR2 FQNEAQ (reference sequence). The CDR3 is made up of 14 amino acids. Trimming took 5 bases from V and 6 from J, leaving 14 bases between them. The CDR3: CASSRLGGSNEQFF. CDR3 sequence (DNA): TGTGCCAGCAGCCGGCTAGGGGGATCCAATGAGCAGTTCTTC.

The chain employs TRBV4-2 and TRBJ1-4; 7 positions match TRBD1. J gave up 6 bases and V 4 bases, and 8 bases lay outside the gene matches. The CDR3 runs 15 residues. The germline V gene has CDR1 LGHNA and CDR2 YNFKEQ. CDR3 residues: CASSPQTGRHEKLFF. The CDR3 nucleotides are TGTGCCAGCAGCCCTCAGACAGGGAGACATGAAAAACTGTTTTTT.

The rearrangement uses TRBV29-1 and TRBJ2-2; the match to TRBD2 covers 14 bases. Germline V lookup: CDR1 SQVTM, CDR2 ANQGSEA. V was clipped by 6 bases and J by 3 bases; unmatched bases: 9. The CDR3 has 17 residues. The CDR3 region has the DNA TGCAGCGTCGGACTAGCGGGGGGACCCCGGGACACCGGGGAGCTGTTTTTT. It translates to CSVGLAGGPRDTGELFF.

The chain couples TRBV7-3 to TRBJ2-7; 12 bases fit TRBD2. Germline values: CDR1 SGHTA, CDR2 FQGTGA. The V gene end was trimmed by 0 bases and the J gene end by 3 bases; junction bases not matched to a gene: 6. There are 17 residues in the CDR3. Written as DNA, the CDR3 is TGTGCCAGCAGCTTAACCCGCGGACTAGCGGGGTACTACGAGCAGTACTTC. Its translation: CASSLTRGLAGYYEQYF.

Remarks on this clone: One end of the junction fails to match germline, which may point to a read error. The rearrangement uses TRBV6-1 and TRBJ1-2; D not resolved. The CDR3 sequence is 12 residues long. Germline CDR1 is MNHNS and CDR2 is SASEGT. DNA for the CDR3: TGTGCCAGCAGTGAAGCGCTGGCGGTCCAAAGCTTC. Amino acid sequence: CASSEALAVQSF.

J is TRBJ1-2 and V is TRBV25-1, with D unclear. V was shortened by 6 bases and J by 5 bases, with 16 bases between the two germline ends. Looked up from germline, CDR1 is MGHDK and CDR2 is SYGVNS. This CDR3 comprises 14 residues. This CDR3 reads CASSPPGDPYGYTF. The CDR3 DNA is TGTGCCAGCAGCCCGCCCGGGGATCCTTATGGCTACACCTTC.

The V call is TRBV5-5, the J call TRBJ2-7; TRBD1 matches 7 bases. Germline V gene data show CDR1 as SGHKS and CDR2 as YYEKEE (reference sequence). This CDR3 has 13 residues. After removal of 4 bases from V and 2 bases from J, the junction contained 3 bases not matched to a gene. The CDR3 DNA follows: TGTGCCAGCAGCCCCGGGACAGCCTACGAGCAGTACTTC. Residues: CASSPGTAYEQYF.

CDR3 sequence: CASEAGGRTDTQYF. The DNA of the CDR3 is TGTGCCAGCGAGGCGGGGGGCCGCACAGATACGCAGTATTTT. This chain uses TRBV4-2 with TRBJ2-3, with 8 positions matching TRBD2. Germline V gene data show CDR1 as LGHNA and CDR2 as YNFKEQ. This CDR3 is 14 amino acids long. Trimming took 8 bases from V and 1 from J; bases not matched to a gene: 5.

This sequence joins TRBV6-5 and TRBJ1-2; TRBD1 matches 10 bases. V trimming: 7 bases; J trimming: 4 bases; junction bases outside the gene matches: 6. The CDR3 is made up of 14 amino acids. Germline V CDR1 and CDR2: MNHEY, SVGAGI. For the CDR3, the DNA is TGTGCCAGCAAAAGACAGGGGGCAATCTATGGCTACACCTTC. The encoded protein is CASKRQGAIYGYTF.

This rearrangement joins TRBV7-6 to TRBJ1-1; the D is unclear. Trimming pared 5 bases from V and 2 bases from J, leaving 9 bases between. There are 13 residues in the CDR3. The germline CDR1 and CDR2 sequences are SGHVS and FNYEAQ. The CDR3 coding sequence is TGTGCCAGCAGCCTAAGTTACAACACTGAAGCTTTCTTT. The encoded protein is CASSLSYNTEAFF. Together with reference TRBV7-6 and TRBJ1-1, the CDR3 gives the full variable domain: GAGVSQSPRYKVTKRGQDVALRCDPISGHVSLYWYRQALGQGPEFLTYFNYEAQQDKSGLPNDRFSAERPEGSISTLTIQRTEQRDSAMYRCASSLSYNTEAFFGQGTRLTVV.

In the case of this clone: A much larger clone lies one base from this, so it may be a read error. The chain uses TRBV12-3 or TRBV12-4 and TRBJ2-2; D ambiguous. V lost 6 bases and J lost 3, with 8 bases in between. The CDR3 covers 13 residues. The CDR3 DNA reads as TGTGCCAGCAGCTTACAATACACCGGGGAGCTGTTTTTT. Its translation: CASSLQYTGELFF.

The chain links TRBV11-2 to TRBJ2-3; D is perhaps TRBD2 (6 bases). The V and J ends lost 3 bases and 4 bases respectively, with 14 bases between them. Germline lookup yields CDR1 SGHAT and CDR2 FQNNGV. CDR3 length: 15 amino acids. The CDR3 DNA reads TGTGCCAGCAGCTTTGGGGGAAGGAGGGCAGATACGCAGTATTTT. Amino acids: CASSFGGRRADTQYF.

The chain uses TRBV7-8 and TRBJ2-3; 9 positions match TRBD2. With 2 bases clipped from V and 0 bases from J, the junction kept 3 bases outside the gene matches. Germline V gives CDR1 SGHVS, CDR2 FQNEAQ. The CDR3 is 16 residues long. Written as DNA, the CDR3 is TGTGCCAGCAGCTTAACTACTAGCGGGAGCACAGATACGCAGTATTTT. This gives the protein CASSLTTSGSTDTQYF.

This clone has a single count. The chain couples TRBV19 to TRBJ1-1; D remains unclear. The CDR3 loop spans 16 amino acids. V was clipped by 1 base and J by 4 bases, with 16 bases between them. Germline V gene data show CDR1 as LNHDA and CDR2 as SQIVND (reference sequence). The CDR3 coding sequence is TGTGCCAGTAGTATAGGTTCCGGGTCTCGCGGCACTGAAGCTTTCTTT. This encodes CASSIGSGSRGTEAFF.

The chain has TRBV6-2 or TRBV6-3 and TRBJ2-3; no reliable D call. The CDR3 extends over 14 amino acids. Trimming took off 6 bases at V and 4 bases at J, with 14 bases between the two ends. Germline CDR1 MNHEY, CDR2 SVGEGT. CDR3 sequence reads: CASSRTVVSDTQYF. CDR3 nucleotide sequence: TGTGCCAGCAGCCGTACGGTGGTGTCAGATACGCAGTATTTT.

The chain joins TRBV27 to TRBJ2-2, with TRBD1 as a possible D gene (6 bases). In germline, CDR1 is MNHEY, CDR2 SMNVEV (reference sequence). V lost 5 bases to trimming and J lost 0 bases, with 16 bases between them. This CDR3 comprises 17 residues. This CDR3 is CASSGGRASANTGELFF. The CDR3 DNA is TGTGCCAGCAGTGGGGGCAGGGCCTCTGCGAACACCGGGGAGCTGTTTTTT.

This clone was seen a few times. The chain is built from TRBV25-1 and TRBJ1-2; D is unresolved. V shed 0 bases and J shed 6 bases, with 20 bases lying between them. Germline values: CDR1 MGHDK, CDR2 SYGVNS. The CDR3 has 17 residues. CDR3 residues: CASSEYAVFPLVDGYTF. CDR3 nucleotides: TGTGCCAGCAGTGAATATGCAGTTTTCCCCCTGGTCGATGGCTACACCTTC.

DNA of the CDR3: TGTGCCAGCAGTGAATCCCGGGTACGTTCACCCCTCCACTTT. As protein: CASSESRVRSPLHF. The chain carries TRBV6-1 and TRBJ1-6, with unresolved D. This CDR3 region has 14 residues. Germline V gives CDR1 MNHNS, CDR2 SASEGT. V lost 2 bases to trimming and J lost 9 bases, with 11 bases between them.

In this sample, this clone turned up once. The rearrangement joins TRBV4-1 to TRBJ1-1, with D perhaps matching TRBD1 (6 bases). This CDR3 has 15 amino acids. V lost 1 base, J lost 1 base, and 10 bases lay in between. Germline-derived CDR1 and CDR2 are MGHRA and YSYEKL. CDR3 protein: CASSQGSGANTEAFF. CDR3 nucleotide sequence: TGCGCCAGCAGCCAAGGCTCAGGGGCGAACACTGAAGCTTTCTTT.

The V and J genes are TRBV5-5 and TRBJ1-1; D gene unclear. Germline V lookup: CDR1 SGHKS, CDR2 YYEKEE (reference sequence). The CDR3 has 13 residues. Deletions cut 4 bases from V and 0 bases from J, with 7 bases between. The chain's CDR3 is CASSQWLNTEAFF. The CDR3 DNA reads TGTGCCAGCAGCCAGTGGCTGAACACTGAAGCTTTCTTT.

V gene TRBV11-1 combines with J gene TRBJ2-3, with 9 bases that match TRBD1. J was trimmed by 5 bases and V by 3 bases; bases with no gene match: 9. Germline CDR1 and CDR2: SGHAT and FQDESV (reference sequence). This CDR3 is built from 16 residues. This CDR3 reads CASSFRTGALEDTQYF. CDR3 coding DNA: TGTGCCAGCAGCTTCAGGACAGGGGCCTTAGAAGATACGCAGTATTTT.

The chain joins TRBV12-3 or TRBV12-4 to TRBJ1-2, with D tentatively TRBD1 (6 bases). CDR3 length: 12 amino acids. V lost 7 bases, J lost 4 bases, and 10 bases lay in between. Here the CDR3 DNA reads TGTGCCAGCAAGGGGGGGCCCTATGGCTACACCTTC. Its protein is CASKGGPYGYTF.

The chain has TRBV28 and TRBJ1-1; 8 bases line up with TRBD1. The germline gives CDR1 MDHEN, CDR2 SYDVKM. The V and J ends lost 9 bases and 4 bases, in that order; junction bases with no gene match: 7. The CDR3 contains 13 residues. In nucleotides, the CDR3 is TGTGCCAGTACACAGGGGGGGGGCACTGAAGCTTTCTTT. Translating gives CASTQGGGTEAFF.

The chain employs TRBV2 and TRBJ1-3; D possibly corresponds to TRBD1 (6 bases). V was cut by 8 bases and J by 0 bases, with 11 bases left in between. The CDR3 is 14 residues long. Germline CDR1 is SNHLY and CDR2 is FYNNEI. In DNA form, the CDR3 reads TGTGCCAGCGAGGGCAGGGGCTCTGGAAACACCATATATTTT. It translates to CASEGRGSGNTIYF.

The rearrangement links TRBV2 to TRBJ2-2; tentatively, D is TRBD1 (5 bases). CDR1 SNHLY and CDR2 FYNNEI come from the germline V gene. Trimming took off 6 bases at V and 1 base at J, with 9 bases between the two ends. CDR3 size: 14 residues. The CDR3 region is CASRVQGNTGELFF. For the CDR3, the DNA is TGTGCCAGCAGAGTGCAGGGGAACACCGGGGAGCTGTTTTTT.